This T cell receptor beta chain is drawn from a study of T cell changes during pregnancy in multiple sclerosis. In this sample, this clone turned up once. CDR3 size: 15 residues. V gave up 6 bases and J gave up 4 bases, with 18 bases separating them. Germline V gene data show CDR1 as MNHNY and CDR2 as SVGAGI (reference sequence). Repertoires were generated with immunoSEQ multiplex PCR, while TCRdb's copy carries only in-frame clones and drops some. The sample holds 30,000 to 35,000 clones, roughly 90% seen once. This chain joins TRBV6-6 and TRBJ1-2, with D perhaps TRBD1 (5 bases). Sequencing used CD4+ T cells from peripheral blood mononuclear cells, obtained in the second trimester of pregnancy. The clonotype comes from a female donor in good health, enrolled as a control in a pregnancy study. The CDR3: CASSPKGGDGYGYTF. The CDR3 bases are TGTGCCAGCAGCCCAAAGGGAGGGGACGGCTATGGCTACACCTTC.